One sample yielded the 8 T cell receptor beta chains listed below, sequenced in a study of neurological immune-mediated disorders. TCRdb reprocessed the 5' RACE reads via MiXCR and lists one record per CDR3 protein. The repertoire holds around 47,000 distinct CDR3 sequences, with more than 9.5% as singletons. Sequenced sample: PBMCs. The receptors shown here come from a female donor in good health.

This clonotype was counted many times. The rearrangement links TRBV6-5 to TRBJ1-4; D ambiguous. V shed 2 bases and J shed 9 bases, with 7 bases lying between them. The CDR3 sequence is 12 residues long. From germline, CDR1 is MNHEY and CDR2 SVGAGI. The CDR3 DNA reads TGTGCCAGCAGTTACATCGGGAAAAAACTGTTTTTT. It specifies CASSYIGKKLFF.

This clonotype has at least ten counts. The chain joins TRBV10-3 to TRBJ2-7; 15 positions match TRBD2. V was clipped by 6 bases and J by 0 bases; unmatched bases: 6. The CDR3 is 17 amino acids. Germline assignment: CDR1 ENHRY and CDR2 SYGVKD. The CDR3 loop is CAISPGLAGGFSYEQYF. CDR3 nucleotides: TGTGCCATCAGCCCGGGACTAGCGGGAGGATTCTCCTACGAGCAGTACTTC.

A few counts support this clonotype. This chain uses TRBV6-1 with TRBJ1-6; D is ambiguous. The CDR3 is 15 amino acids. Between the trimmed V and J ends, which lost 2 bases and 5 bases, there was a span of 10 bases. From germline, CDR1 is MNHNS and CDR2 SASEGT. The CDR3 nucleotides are TGTGCCAGCAGTGAAAACGGATTCAATAATTCACCCCTCCACTTT. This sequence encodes CASSENGFNNSPLHF.

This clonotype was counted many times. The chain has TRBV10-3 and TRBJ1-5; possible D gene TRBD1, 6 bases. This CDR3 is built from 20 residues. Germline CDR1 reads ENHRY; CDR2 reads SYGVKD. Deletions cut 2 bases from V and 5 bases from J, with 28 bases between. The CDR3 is CAISEAAGTPDIPTYQPQHF. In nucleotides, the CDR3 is TGTGCCATCAGTGAGGCAGCCGGGACACCAGACATACCAACTTATCAGCCCCAGCATTTT.

CDR3: CASRPPGSNSPLHF. CDR3 DNA sequence: TGTGCCAGCAGGCCCCCGGGGTCTAATTCACCCCTCCACTTT. This chain joins TRBV27 and TRBJ1-6; D is unclear. Germline CDR1 reads MNHEY; CDR2 reads SMNVEV (reference sequence). Trimming shortened V by 6 bases and J by 6 bases, and 12 bases separated the two germline ends. The CDR3 is 14 residues long.

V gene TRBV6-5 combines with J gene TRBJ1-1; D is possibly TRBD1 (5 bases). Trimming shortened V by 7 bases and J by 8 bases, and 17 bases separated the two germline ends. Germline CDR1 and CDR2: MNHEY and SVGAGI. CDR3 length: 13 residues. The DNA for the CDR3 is TGTGCCAGCACCCCCCCCGGGACCGAAGAAGCTTTCTTT. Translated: CASTPPGTEEAFF.

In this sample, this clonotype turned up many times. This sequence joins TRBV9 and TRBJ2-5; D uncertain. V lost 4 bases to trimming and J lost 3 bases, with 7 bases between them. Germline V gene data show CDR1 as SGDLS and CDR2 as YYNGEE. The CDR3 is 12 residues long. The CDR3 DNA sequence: TGTGCCAGCAGCCCCCAGGAAGAGACCCAGTACTTC. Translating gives CASSPQEETQYF.

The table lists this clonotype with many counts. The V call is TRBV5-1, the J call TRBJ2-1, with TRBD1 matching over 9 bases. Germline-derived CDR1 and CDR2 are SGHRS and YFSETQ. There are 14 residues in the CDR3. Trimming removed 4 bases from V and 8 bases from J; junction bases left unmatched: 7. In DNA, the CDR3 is TGCGCCAGCAGCCCAGGGACAGGGAGGTATGAGCAGTTCTTC. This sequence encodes CASSPGTGRYEQFF.